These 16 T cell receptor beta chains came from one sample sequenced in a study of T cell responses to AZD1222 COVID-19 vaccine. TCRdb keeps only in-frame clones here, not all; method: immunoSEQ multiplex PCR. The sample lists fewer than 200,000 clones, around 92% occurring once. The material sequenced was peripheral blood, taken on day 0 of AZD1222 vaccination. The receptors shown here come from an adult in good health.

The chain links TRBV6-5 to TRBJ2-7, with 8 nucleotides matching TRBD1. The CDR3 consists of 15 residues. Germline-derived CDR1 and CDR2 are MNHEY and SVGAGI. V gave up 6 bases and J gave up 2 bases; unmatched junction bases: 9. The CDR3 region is CASRRPGTGAYEQYF. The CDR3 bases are TGTGCCAGCAGGAGGCCCGGGACAGGAGCCTACGAGCAGTACTTC.

CDR3 protein: CASSWAPGQGVNEQYF. CDR3 coding DNA: TGTGCCAGCAGCTGGGCACCGGGACAGGGGGTCAACGAGCAGTACTTC. The V and J genes are TRBV7-9 and TRBJ2-7; 11 bases agree with TRBD1. Per germline, CDR1 SEHNR and CDR2 FQNEAQ (reference sequence). This CDR3 is built from 16 residues. V lost 4 bases, J lost 5 bases, and 10 bases stayed unmatched.

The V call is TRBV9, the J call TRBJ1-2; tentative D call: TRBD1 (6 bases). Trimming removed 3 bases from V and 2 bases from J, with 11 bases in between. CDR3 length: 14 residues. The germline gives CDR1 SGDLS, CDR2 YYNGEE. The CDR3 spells CASSGAQGNYGYTF. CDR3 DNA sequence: TGTGCCAGCAGCGGGGCCCAGGGGAACTATGGCTACACCTTC.

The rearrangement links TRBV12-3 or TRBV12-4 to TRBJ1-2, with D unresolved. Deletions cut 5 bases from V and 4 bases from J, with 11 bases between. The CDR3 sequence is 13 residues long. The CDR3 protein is CASSPTDFYGYTF. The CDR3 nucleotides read TGTGCCAGCAGTCCGACGGACTTCTATGGCTACACCTTC.

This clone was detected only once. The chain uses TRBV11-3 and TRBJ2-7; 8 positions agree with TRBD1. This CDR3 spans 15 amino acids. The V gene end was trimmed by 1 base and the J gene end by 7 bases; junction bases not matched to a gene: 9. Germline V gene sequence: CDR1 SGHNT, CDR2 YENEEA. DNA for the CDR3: TGTGCCAGCAGCTTAGTCGAGGACAGGGTGAAAGAGCAGTACTTC. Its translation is CASSLVEDRVKEQYF.

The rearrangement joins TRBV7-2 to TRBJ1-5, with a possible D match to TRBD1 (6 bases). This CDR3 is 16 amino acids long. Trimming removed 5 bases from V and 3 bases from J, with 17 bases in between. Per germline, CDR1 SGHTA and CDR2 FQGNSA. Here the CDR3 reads CASSPGTPNHNQPQHF. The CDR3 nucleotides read TGTGCCAGCAGCCCCGGGACACCCAATCACAATCAGCCCCAGCATTTT. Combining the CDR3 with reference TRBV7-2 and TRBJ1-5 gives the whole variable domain GAGVSQSPSNKVTEKGKDVELRCDPISGHTALYWYRQSLGQGLEFLIYFQGNSAPDKSGLPSDRFSAERTGGSVSTLTIQRTQQEDSAVYLCASSPGTPNHNQPQHFGDGTRLSIL.

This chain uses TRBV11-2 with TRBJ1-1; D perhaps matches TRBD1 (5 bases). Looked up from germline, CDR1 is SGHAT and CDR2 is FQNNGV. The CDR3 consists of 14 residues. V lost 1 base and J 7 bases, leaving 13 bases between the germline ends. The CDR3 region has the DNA TGTGCCAGCAGCTTAGTTTCAGGGTCGGGTGAAGCTTTCTTT. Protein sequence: CASSLVSGSGEAFF.

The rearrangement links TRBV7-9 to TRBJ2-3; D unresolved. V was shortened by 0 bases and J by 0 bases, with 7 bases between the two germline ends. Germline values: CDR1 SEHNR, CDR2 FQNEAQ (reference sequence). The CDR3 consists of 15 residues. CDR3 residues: CASSLAGSSTDTQYF. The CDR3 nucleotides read TGTGCCAGCAGCTTAGCAGGTTCCAGCACAGATACGCAGTATTTT.

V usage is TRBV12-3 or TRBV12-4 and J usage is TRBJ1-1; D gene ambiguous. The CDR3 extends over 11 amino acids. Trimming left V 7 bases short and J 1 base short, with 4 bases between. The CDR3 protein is CASKKNTEAFF. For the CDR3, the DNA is TGTGCCAGCAAAAAGAACACTGAAGCTTTCTTT.

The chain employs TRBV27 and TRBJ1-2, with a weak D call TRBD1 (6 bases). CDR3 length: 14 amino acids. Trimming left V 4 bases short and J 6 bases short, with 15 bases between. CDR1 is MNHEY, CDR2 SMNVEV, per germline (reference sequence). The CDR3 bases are TGTGCCAGCAGTTCCAAGGGGGGTTCTGATGGCTACACCTTC. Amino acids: CASSSKGGSDGYTF.

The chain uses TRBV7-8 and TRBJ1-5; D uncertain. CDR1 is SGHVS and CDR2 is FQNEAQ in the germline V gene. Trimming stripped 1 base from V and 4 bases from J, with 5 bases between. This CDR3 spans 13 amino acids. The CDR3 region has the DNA TGTGCCAGCAGCTTAGACCGGAATCAGCCCCAGCATTTT. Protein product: CASSLDRNQPQHF.

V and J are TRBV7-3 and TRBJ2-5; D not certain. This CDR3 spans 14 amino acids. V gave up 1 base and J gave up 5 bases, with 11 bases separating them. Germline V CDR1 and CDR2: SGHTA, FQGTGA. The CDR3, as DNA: TGTGCCAGCAGCTTAAGTGGCTCAAGGGAGACCCAGTACTTC. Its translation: CASSLSGSRETQYF.

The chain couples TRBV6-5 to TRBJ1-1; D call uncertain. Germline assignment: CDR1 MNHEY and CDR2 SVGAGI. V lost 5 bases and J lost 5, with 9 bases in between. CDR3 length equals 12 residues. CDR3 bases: TGTGCCAGCAGTACCGAGCGGACTGAAGCTTTCTTT. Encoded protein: CASSTERTEAFF.

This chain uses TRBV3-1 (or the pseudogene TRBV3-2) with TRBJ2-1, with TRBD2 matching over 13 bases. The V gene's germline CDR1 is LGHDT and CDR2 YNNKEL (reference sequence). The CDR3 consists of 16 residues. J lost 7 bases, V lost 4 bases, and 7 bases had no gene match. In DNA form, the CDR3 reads TGTGCCAGCAGCCCACTAGCGGGGGGGCTACGGAATGAGCAGTTCTTC. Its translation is CASSPLAGGLRNEQFF.

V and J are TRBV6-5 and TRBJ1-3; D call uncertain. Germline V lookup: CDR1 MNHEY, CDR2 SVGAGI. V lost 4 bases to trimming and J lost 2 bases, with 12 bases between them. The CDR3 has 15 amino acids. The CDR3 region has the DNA TGTGCCAGCAGTTCCGGTCAGGTACCTGGAAACACCATATATTTT. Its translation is CASSSGQVPGNTIYF.

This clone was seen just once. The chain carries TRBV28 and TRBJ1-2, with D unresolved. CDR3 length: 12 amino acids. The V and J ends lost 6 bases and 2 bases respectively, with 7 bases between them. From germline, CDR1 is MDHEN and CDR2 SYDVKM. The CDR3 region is CASSPGNYGYTF. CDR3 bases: TGTGCCAGCAGCCCTGGGAACTATGGCTACACCTTC.